This T cell receptor (beta chain) was identified in a study of blood T cell repertoires in COVID-19. The overall study: Whether acute or convalescent, the COVID-19 samples came from the United States, Italy and Spain. The analysed material was cDNA or gDNA that came from T cells, B-cell-depleted T cells, or PBMCs.

Under the authors' procedure: Estimated nucleated cell counts came from reference gene primer amplification. Only in-frame clones appear in the TCRdb table, and some are missing; sequencing was by immunoSEQ multiplex PCR. V, J and clone size were drawn from that table, and D and trimming were deduced from the DNA. The data contain about 260,000 clones, 84% of them seen just once; the ten biggest clones take up 4.2%. The CDR3 spans 16 residues. V trimming: 4 bases; J trimming: 6 bases; junction bases outside the gene matches: 15. Per germline, CDR1 MNHEY and CDR2 SVGAGI. This clone has a handful of counts.

The clonotype originates from a man aged 55 to 70 with acute or convalescent COVID-19. The chain couples TRBV6-5 to TRBJ2-7; 7 bases fit TRBD1. Material: peripheral blood. This chain's CDR3 is CASSFSGGRLRGEQYF. The CDR3 coding sequence is TGTGCCAGCAGTTTCTCAGGGGGACGGCTGCGAGGCGAGCAGTACTTC.